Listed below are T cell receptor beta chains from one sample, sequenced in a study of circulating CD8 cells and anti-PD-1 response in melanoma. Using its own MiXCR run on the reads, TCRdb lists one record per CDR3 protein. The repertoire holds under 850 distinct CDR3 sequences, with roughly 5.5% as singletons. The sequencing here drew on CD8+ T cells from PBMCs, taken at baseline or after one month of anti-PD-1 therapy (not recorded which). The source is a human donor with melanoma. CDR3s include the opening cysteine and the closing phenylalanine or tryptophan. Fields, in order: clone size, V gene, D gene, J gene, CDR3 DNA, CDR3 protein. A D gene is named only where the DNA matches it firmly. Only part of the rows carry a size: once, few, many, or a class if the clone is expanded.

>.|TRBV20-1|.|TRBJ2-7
TGCAGTGCTAGAGATGTGGGCCACGAGCAGTACTTC
CSARDVGHEQYF
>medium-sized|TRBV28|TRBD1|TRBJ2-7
TGTGCCAGCAGTGCCAGGGACAGCACCTACGAGCAGTACTTC
CASSARDSTYEQYF
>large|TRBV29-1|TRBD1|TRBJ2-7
TGCAGCGTCGGACAGGGCTACTCCTACGAGCAGTACTTC
CSVGQGYSYEQYF
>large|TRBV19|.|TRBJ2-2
TGTGCCAGTAGTATTCGAGCTCCCGGGGAGCTGTTTTTT
CASSIRAPGELFF
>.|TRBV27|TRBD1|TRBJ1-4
TGTGCCAGCAGTACCAGGGGGTTGAATGAAAAACTGTTTTTT
CASSTRGLNEKLFF
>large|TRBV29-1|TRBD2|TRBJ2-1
TGCAGCGTTGATGATGCGGGAGAGGTAAACAATGAGCAGTTCTTC
CSVDDAGEVNNEQFF
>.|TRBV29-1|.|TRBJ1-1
TGCAGCGTTGAAGATGGGAGGGTAATGAACACTGAAGCTTTCTTT
CSVEDGRVMNTEAFF
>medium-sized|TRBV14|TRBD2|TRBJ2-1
TGTGCCAGCAGCCACCCTTTGACTAGCGGTGAGCAGTTCTTC
CASSHPLTSGEQFF
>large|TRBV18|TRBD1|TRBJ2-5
TGTGCCAGCTCACATATCCGGGACAGGGGTAACCAAGAGACCCAGTACTTC
CASSHIRDRGNQETQYF
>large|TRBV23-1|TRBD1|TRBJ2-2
TGCGCCAGCAGTCATAGAACAGGGGGCACCGGGGAGCTGTTTTTT
CASSHRTGGTGELFF
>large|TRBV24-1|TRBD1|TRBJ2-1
TGTGCCACCTCCGGGACAGGACTCTACAATGAGCAGTTCTTC
CATSGTGLYNEQFF
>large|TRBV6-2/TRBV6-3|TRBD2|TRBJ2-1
TGTGCCAGCAGTTACTCGATCGGGACTACTACCTACAATGAGCAGTTCTTC
CASSYSIGTTTYNEQFF
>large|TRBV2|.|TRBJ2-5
TGTGCCAGCAGTGAAGATAGGAGCCAAGAGACCCAGTACTTC
CASSEDRSQETQYF
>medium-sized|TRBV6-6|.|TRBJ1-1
TGTGCCAGCAGTTACCGGATGGACACTGAAGCTTTCTTT
CASSYRMDTEAFF
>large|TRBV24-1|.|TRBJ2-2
TGTGCCACCAGTGTAAGGAGCCCCGGGGAGCTGTTTTTT
CATSVRSPGELFF
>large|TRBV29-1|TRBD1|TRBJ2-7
TGCAGCGTTTCAGGGGGCAGGTCGTACGAGCAGTACTTC
CSVSGGRSYEQYF
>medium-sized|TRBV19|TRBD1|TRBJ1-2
TGTGCCAGTAGGGGACAGGGAACCTATGGCTACACCTTC
CASRGQGTYGYTF
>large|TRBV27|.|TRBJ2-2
TGTGCCAGCAGTTTTTTCGTGAACACCGGGGAGCTGTTTTTT
CASSFFVNTGELFF
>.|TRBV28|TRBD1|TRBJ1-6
TGTGCCAGCAGCTCCGACAGGGGCCCCCTCCACTTT
CASSSDRGPLHF
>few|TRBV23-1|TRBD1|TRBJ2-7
TGCGCCAGCAGTCAACCCGGGACAGGAAGACTTGACGAGCAGTACTTC
CASSQPGTGRLDEQYF
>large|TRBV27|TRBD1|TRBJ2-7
TGTGCCAGCAGTTTGGGACAGGGCCCCCGCTACGAGCAGTACTTC
CASSLGQGPRYEQYF
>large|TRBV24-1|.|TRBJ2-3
TGTGCCACCAGTGATGAGGGTTGGGGCGGGAATACGCAGTATTTT
CATSDEGWGGNTQYF
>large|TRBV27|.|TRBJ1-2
TGTGCCAGCAGCCCGACTGGAAACGTGAACTATGGCTACACCTTC
CASSPTGNVNYGYTF